This T cell receptor beta chain was identified during a study of liver allograft versus peripheral blood T cells. Study-wide background: The authors compared T cell receptor repertoires in transplanted livers with recipients' peripheral blood repertoires.

V was shortened by 4 bases and J by 8 bases, with 14 bases between the two germline ends. The germline gives CDR1 SGHDN, CDR2 FVKESK. The CDR3 spans 14 residues. TCRdb re-analysed the reads in MiXCR, keeping a single row per CDR3 protein. The table includes 2,000 to 2,500 distinct CDR3 sequences, around 15% detected once. In its sample, this clonotype is medium-sized. Its antigen is still unknown. The study, taken as a whole, reports: Liver allograft T cell receptor repertoires were reported to differ from peripheral blood repertoires.

The TCR sequence derives from a human patient who had a liver transplant. Some T cells may be transferred from the graft donor. The genes are TRBV14 and TRBJ2-2; D gene ambiguous. The CDR3 DNA follows: TGTGCCAGCAGCCCCCAACTAAGATCTGGGGAGCTGTTTTTT. Encoded protein: CASSPQLRSGELFF.